The clone carrying this T cell receptor (beta chain) turned up a few times. Its antigen is as yet unknown. The data stem from a study of immune evolution from preneoplasia to lung adenocarcinoma. Broader study findings: Top clone frequencies peaked in normal lung, apparently declining through invasive adenocarcinoma.

Method: immunoSEQ multiplex PCR; TCRdb's copy keeps in-frame clones and lacks some. The profile shows about 13,000 clones, approximately 80% of them singletons. Germline CDR1 is GTSNPN and CDR2 is SVGIG (reference sequence). This CDR3 has 14 amino acids. Trimming removed 4 bases from V and 4 bases from J; junction bases left unmatched: 5. Resections took place in Japan or China from the mid-2010s to the late 2010s. The chain links TRBV30 to TRBJ1-2, with TRBD1 matching 11 bases. Sequencing was carried out using FFPE minimally invasive lung adenocarcinoma tissue. This clonotype was sampled from a person between 65 and 80 years old with lung adenocarcinoma. The CDR3 spells CAWKRTGGFYGYTF. CDR3 nucleotides: TGTGCCTGGAAAAGGACAGGGGGCTTCTATGGCTACACCTTC.